This T cell receptor (beta chain) was identified during a study of blood T cell repertoires in COVID-19. The wider study: Donors in the United States, Italy and Spain gave samples during acute or convalescent COVID-19. In each case, the material was cDNA or gDNA derived from T cells, B-cell-depleted T cells, or PBMCs.

Authors' processing steps: From reference gene primer amplification, estimates of nucleated cell counts were derived. Produced via immunoSEQ multiplex PCR; TCRdb's table is partial and in-frame only. D and trimming come from the DNA, and the V and J calls and clone size come from that table. This sample has hundreds of thousands of clones; around 86% occur once, and the top ten carry 1.5% to 2%. J lost 0 bases, V lost 5 bases, and 3 bases had no gene match. This CDR3 is 15 amino acids long. Germline CDR1 reads LNHNV; CDR2 reads YYDKDF (reference sequence). This clonotype was obtained from a woman between 55 and 75 years old who had recovered from COVID-19. Input material: peripheral blood. This chain joins TRBV15 and TRBJ2-4; 8 nucleotides line up with TRBD2. CDR3 bases: TGTGCCACCAGCCCGGGGGGGTTAGCCAAAAACATTCAGTACTTC. Its protein product is CATSPGGLAKNIQYF.